The entry below gives a single TCR beta chain sequence along with its context. CDR1 LNHDA and CDR2 SQIVND come from the germline V gene (reference sequence). Germline trimming cut 3 bases from V and 6 bases from J; bases unmatched to any gene: 6. The CDR3 spans 15 residues. This entry belongs to a study of blood T cell repertoires in COVID-19. Study summary: PBMCs, B-cell-depleted T cells, or T cells provided the cDNA or gDNA that made up the material.

All enrollees were about 18 to 90 years old and from under 25 US areas. How the authors handled the data: Amplification of reference gene primers provided the estimated nucleated cell counts. Profiling relied on immunoSEQ multiplex PCR, and the TCRdb table lists in-frame clones only, not all of them. For V, J and clone size, that table is used; D and trimming come from the DNA. Seen here are 150,000 to 200,000 clones, roughly nine tenths observed once, and the top ten hold about 1.2%. This chain uses TRBV19 with TRBJ2-7, with 12 nucleotides matching TRBD1. This TCR was sampled from a human donor with acute COVID-19. The donor label of this sample is uncertain. Sequencing was done on a sample of PBMCs or T cells enriched from blood (not recorded which). Written as DNA, the CDR3 is TGTGCCAGTAGTATCGGGACAGGGGGCGCGTCCGAGCAGTACTTC. Residues: CASSIGTGGASEQYF.